One and the same sample provided the 6 T cell receptor beta chains below, sequenced in a study of blood T cell repertoires in COVID-19. Profiling relied on immunoSEQ multiplex PCR, and the TCRdb table lists in-frame clones only, not all of them. Of around 260,000 clones listed, 80% to 90% were seen once; the top ten hold roughly 4.3%. Sequenced: PBMCs or T cells enriched from blood (not recorded which). The receptors stem from a young woman who had recovered from COVID-19.

This clone was recorded only once. DNA of the CDR3: TGTGCCAGCAGTTGGGAGGGGAGGCAGTTCTTC. Translated, it gives CASSWEGRQFF. The chain uses TRBV2 and TRBJ2-1; 7 nucleotides line up with TRBD2. Germline V gene data show CDR1 as SNHLY and CDR2 as FYNNEI. The CDR3 consists of 11 residues. The junction had 4 bases not matched to a gene; V was cut back by 5 bases and J by 12 bases. Combining the CDR3 with reference TRBV2 and TRBJ2-1 gives the whole variable domain EPEVTQTPSHQVTQMGQEVILRCVPISNHLYFYWYRQILGQKVEFLVSFYNNEISEKSEIFDDQFSVERPDGSNFTLKIRSTKLEDSAMYFCASSWEGRQFFGPGTRLTVL.

The DNA of the CDR3 is TGTGCCAGCAGCTGGCGGACAGCTGCGAACATTCAGTACTTC. It encodes CASSWRTAANIQYF. This chain uses TRBV5-6 with TRBJ2-4, with a tentative D call TRBD1 (6 bases). The germline V and J ends were trimmed by 3 bases and 7 bases, with 14 bases remaining between them. Per the germline V gene, CDR1 is SGHDT and CDR2 is YYEEEE. The CDR3 is 14 amino acids.

A few counts support this clone. The rearrangement links TRBV19 to TRBJ1-5, with TRBD1 identical over 8 bases. The CDR3 is 14 amino acids. V dropped 6 bases and J dropped 6; count of bases not matched to a gene: 7. From germline, CDR1 is LNHDA and CDR2 SQIVND (reference sequence). The CDR3 sequence: CASRAQGASQPQHF. The CDR3 DNA is TGTGCCAGTAGGGCCCAGGGGGCATCTCAGCCCCAGCATTTT. The whole variable domain, filled in from reference TRBV19 and TRBJ1-5, reads DGGITQSPKYLFRKEGQNVTLSCEQNLNHDAMYWYRQDPGQGLRLIYYSQIVNDFQKGDIAEGYSVSREKKESFPLTVTSAQKNPTAFYLCASRAQGASQPQHFGDGTRLSIL.

This clone showed up just a few times. V gene TRBV7-6 combines with J gene TRBJ2-7; a weak D match, TRBD1 (6 bases). Trimming removed 1 base at V and 2 bases at J, with 12 bases between. Germline CDR1 SGHVS, CDR2 FNYEAQ. This CDR3 spans 15 amino acids. The CDR3: CASSLETGLTYEQYF. Written as DNA, the CDR3 is TGTGCCAGCAGCTTAGAGACAGGTCTTACCTACGAGCAGTACTTC. Based on the CDR3 plus reference TRBV7-6 and TRBJ2-7, the full variable domain is GAGVSQSPRYKVTKRGQDVALRCDPISGHVSLYWYRQALGQGPEFLTYFNYEAQQDKSGLPNDRFSAERPEGSISTLTIQRTEQRDSAMYRCASSLETGLTYEQYFGPGTRLTVT.

The table lists this clone with a count of one. V usage is TRBV28 and J usage is TRBJ1-1, with 10 nucleotides matching TRBD1. Germline CDR1 MDHEN, CDR2 SYDVKM. V lost 2 bases and J lost 2; bases outside the gene matches: 8. This CDR3 has 17 amino acids. This CDR3 reads CASSLGTGVGPNTEAFF. CDR3 coding DNA: TGTGCCAGCAGTTTAGGGACAGGGGTTGGCCCAAACACTGAAGCTTTCTTT.

V gene TRBV11-2 combines with J gene TRBJ2-7; a weak D match, TRBD2 (6 bases). Trimming took off 7 bases at V and 1 base at J, with 17 bases between the two ends. The CDR3 totals 15 residues. Germline values: CDR1 SGHAT, CDR2 FQNNGV. The DNA for the CDR3 is TGTGCCAGCACCCCTCACCCCCGGGGGTCCTACGAGCAGTACTTC. This encodes CASTPHPRGSYEQYF.